A selection of T cell receptor beta chains follows, all from one sample in a study of identical twins. TCRdb analysed the 5' RACE reads with MiXCR anew, one entry per CDR3 protein. This table holds 350,000 or so distinct CDR3 sequences, around an eighth found once. A further study also used this sample, focusing on yellow fever vaccine responses in identical twins.

The source material was CD8+ T cells sorted from blood. All receptors come from a young woman in good health. Both conserved end residues are part of each CDR3. D genes are given only for firm matches. Rows may omit the clone size; those that give it use once, few, many or a size class.

D | J | V | size | DNA | CDR3
- | TRBJ2-1 | TRBV12-3/TRBV12-4 | many | TGTGCCAGCAGTCAGGGGTTTTCCTACAATGAGCAGTTCTTC | CASSQGFSYNEQFF
TRBD2 | TRBJ2-5 | TRBV10-2 | - | TGCGCCAGCAGTGTTCGCCTAGCGGGAGACCTGAACTTC | CASSVRLAGDLNF
- | TRBJ2-1 | TRBV29-1 | - | TGCAGCGTTGACGGAATGACCTTCAATGAGCAGTTCTTC | CSVDGMTFNEQFF
- | TRBJ2-3 | TRBV3-1 | - | TGTGCCAGCAGCCAAGAATTTGGCACAGATACGCAGTATTTT | CASSQEFGTDTQYF
- | TRBJ2-3 | TRBV7-9 | - | TGTGCCAGCAGCCCAGGGGCAACTCTTAGCACAGATACGCAGTATTTT | CASSPGATLSTDTQYF
- | TRBJ2-1 | TRBV20-1 | few | TGCAGTGCTAGAGTGAATGTGCTGGGGGCACCTCTGGATGAGCAGTTCTTC | CSARVNVLGAPLDEQFF
TRBD2 | TRBJ2-1 | TRBV20-1 | few | TGCAGTGCTAGAGATTTTAGGACTAGCGGGGGAGAGCAGTTCTTC | CSARDFRTSGGEQFF
- | TRBJ2-6 | TRBV5-1 | - | TGCGCCAGCAGCTTTCCGGCCGTCCCCTCTGGGGCCAACGTCCTGACTTTC | CASSFPAVPSGANVLTF
TRBD2 | TRBJ2-1 | TRBV20-1 | - | TGCAGTGCTACGTACAGACTAGCGGGGGGCAATGAGCAGTTCTTC | CSATYRLAGGNEQFF
TRBD1 | TRBJ2-7 | TRBV20-1 | many | TGCAGTGCTGGAGGGGACAGGGGAACCTACGAGCAGTACTTC | CSAGGDRGTYEQYF
TRBD1 | TRBJ2-3 | TRBV6-5 | few | TGTGCCAGCAGTTACTCGGGTGAAGGACAGGGGAATGCAGATACGCAGTATTTT | CASSYSGEGQGNADTQYF
- | TRBJ2-1 | TRBV7-2 | - | TGTGCCAGCAGCCTCTCTTGGGGGTTCCAAGACAATGAGCAGTTCTTC | CASSLSWGFQDNEQFF
TRBD2 | TRBJ2-1 | TRBV3-1 | - | TGTGCCAGCAGCCCGACTAGCGGGGGGAAAAATGAGCAGTTCTTC | CASSPTSGGKNEQFF
- | TRBJ2-7 | TRBV28 | many | TGTGCCAGCAGCCCGAGCCTAGGCGTCGAGCAGTACTTC | CASSPSLGVEQYF
- | TRBJ2-1 | TRBV7-3 | - | TGTGCCAGCAGCTTAGGTCTAGCCGCGGACAATGAGCAGTTCTTC | CASSLGLAADNEQFF
TRBD2 | TRBJ2-7 | TRBV6-2/TRBV6-3 | few | TGTGCCAGCAGCCCGGGGACTACGGCACTTCTCTCCTACGAGCAGTACTTC | CASSPGTTALLSYEQYF
- | TRBJ1-2 | TRBV15 | - | TGTGCCACCACCCCGTCCAGGGGAAACTATGGCTACACCTTC | CATTPSRGNYGYTF
- | TRBJ1-1 | TRBV28 | once | TGTGCCAGCAGTTTATTACCGGGGTCAATCCCTGAAGCTTTCTTT | CASSLLPGSIPEAFF
- | TRBJ2-1 | TRBV4-1 | few | TGCGCCAGCAGCCAAGATGTCAGTGTGGTCAATGAGCAGTTCTTC | CASSQDVSVVNEQFF
TRBD2 | TRBJ2-7 | TRBV12-3/TRBV12-4 | many | TGTGCCAGCACCGAAGGGGTAGCGGGAGGGCAATACGAGCAGTACTTC | CASTEGVAGGQYEQYF
- | TRBJ2-1 | TRBV10-2 | many | TGCGCCAGCAGTGACTCGGAAGAGCAGTTCTTC | CASSDSEEQFF
- | TRBJ1-2 | TRBV4-1 | - | TGCGCCAGCAGCCAAGATACATTACTCTATGGCTACACCTTC | CASSQDTLLYGYTF
- | TRBJ2-5 | TRBV3-1 | - | TGTGCCAGCAGCCAAGGGTTGGAGCAAGAGACCCAGTACTTC | CASSQGLEQETQYF
TRBD1 | TRBJ2-1 | TRBV3-1 | few | TGTGCCAGCAGCCCGGGACAGGGGCATATCGATGAGCAGTTCTTC | CASSPGQGHIDEQFF
TRBD1 | TRBJ2-5 | TRBV10-3 | - | TGTGCCATCAGTGAGTCGGTGACAGGGAGACCCCAAGAGACCCAGTACTTC | CAISESVTGRPQETQYF
TRBD1 | TRBJ2-1 | TRBV29-1 | - | TGCAGCGGGGGCCGGACAGGGGTCGCCAATGAGCAGTTCTTC | CSGGRTGVANEQFF
- | TRBJ2-5 | TRBV3-1 | many | TGTGCCAGCAGCCAAGATTTCCGACAGATCCAAGAGACCCAGTACTTC | CASSQDFRQIQETQYF